The 15 T cell receptor beta chains given below trace back to one sample, sequenced in a study of memory CD4+ T cells and cytomegalovirus serostatus. Method: immunoSEQ multiplex PCR; TCRdb's copy keeps in-frame clones and lacks some. The top ten clones hold over 0.35% of a sample with about 56,000 clones, roughly 82% of them seen once. The sort gate was single viable CD3+CD4+CD8-CD45RO+ cells for memory CD4+ T cells. The source material was memory CD4+ T cells from blood. Source of these receptors: an adult in good health and CMV-seronegative.

The chain has TRBV4-3 and TRBJ2-1; maybe TRBD2 (6 bases). From germline, CDR1 is LGHNA and CDR2 YSLEER. The CDR3 has 13 amino acids. Trimming took off 0 bases at V and 9 bases at J, with 9 bases between the two ends. CDR3 in amino acids: CASSQESEGEQFF. The CDR3 DNA reads TGCGCCAGCAGCCAAGAATCGGAGGGTGAGCAGTTCTTC.

This chain uses TRBV2 with TRBJ2-7, with D uncertain. Trimming left V 4 bases short and J 0 bases short, with 16 bases between. This CDR3 comprises 16 residues. Germline values: CDR1 SNHLY, CDR2 FYNNEI. The CDR3 loop is CASSGAIPPSSYEQYF. The CDR3 DNA follows: TGTGCCAGCAGTGGGGCCATTCCCCCTAGCTCCTACGAGCAGTACTTC.

The chain uses TRBV28 and TRBJ2-2; D may be TRBD1 or TRBD2 (7 bases each). Germline lookup yields CDR1 MDHEN and CDR2 SYDVKM. This CDR3 has 15 amino acids. Trimming cost V 6 bases and J 0 bases, with 11 bases left between them. CDR3 amino acids: CASRGGTANTGELFF. CDR3 in DNA: TGTGCCAGCAGGGGGGGGACAGCGAACACCGGGGAGCTGTTTTTT.

The genes are TRBV19 and TRBJ1-2; D might be TRBD1 (6 bases). This CDR3 has 13 residues. In germline, CDR1 is LNHDA, CDR2 SQIVND (reference sequence). Trimming took off 5 bases at V and 4 bases at J, with 11 bases between the two ends. The CDR3 protein is CASSPQGPYGYTF. DNA of the CDR3: TGTGCCAGTAGTCCACAGGGTCCCTATGGCTACACCTTC.

The V and J genes are TRBV6-1 and TRBJ2-3; no firm D call. Germline V lookup: CDR1 MNHNS, CDR2 SASEGT. Trimming pared 3 bases from V and 4 bases from J, leaving 17 bases between. CDR3 length: 16 amino acids. In nucleotides, the CDR3 is TGTGCCAGCAGTGACAGAAAGGTCGTTGTCGCAGATACGCAGTATTTT. It translates to CASSDRKVVVADTQYF.

The chain uses TRBV27 and TRBJ2-1; D is perhaps TRBD2 (5 bases). Germline assignment: CDR1 MNHEY and CDR2 SMNVEV (reference sequence). CDR3 size: 17 residues. Trimming pared 7 bases from V and 6 bases from J, leaving 25 bases between. The chain's CDR3 is CASTFRGLASRSNEQFF. The DNA for the CDR3 is TGTGCCAGCACCTTCAGAGGATTGGCTAGCAGAAGCAATGAGCAGTTCTTC.

This sequence joins TRBV10-3 and TRBJ2-7; D not certain. The CDR3 length is 14 residues. V was shortened by 4 bases and J by 3 bases, with 13 bases between the two germline ends. Germline V CDR1 and CDR2: ENHRY, SYGVKD. The chain's CDR3 is CAISVTRTNYEQYF. In DNA, the CDR3 is TGTGCCATCAGTGTCACACGGACCAACTACGAGCAGTACTTC.

This clone was counted between two and nine times. The chain recombines TRBV4-1 with TRBJ2-1; D remains unclear. The V and J ends lost 2 bases and 3 bases respectively, with 11 bases between them. Germline values: CDR1 MGHRA, CDR2 YSYEKL. The CDR3 totals 15 residues. CDR3 sequence (DNA): TGCGCCAGCAGCCAAATCCTGGGTCTCTACAATGAGCAGTTCTTC. It codes for CASSQILGLYNEQFF.

This clone was counted only a few times. The J gene is TRBJ1-5, the V gene TRBV28; D gene unclear. The CDR3 runs 11 residues. The V end lost 9 bases, the J end lost 11 bases, and 14 bases lay between the germline ends. Germline loops: CDR1 MDHEN, CDR2 SYDVKM. The CDR3 spells CASKSKISQHF. The CDR3 nucleotides are TGTGCCAGTAAGTCGAAAATATCCCAGCATTTT.

V and J are TRBV4-3 and TRBJ2-7, with 9 bases fitting TRBD1. Germline CDR1 LGHNA, CDR2 YSLEER. V lost 0 bases, J lost 2 bases, and 2 bases stayed unmatched. This CDR3 region has 15 residues. The CDR3 sequence: CASSQEYRGPYEQYF. CDR3 DNA: TGCGCCAGCAGCCAAGAGTACAGGGGGCCCTACGAGCAGTACTTC.

The chain has TRBV4-2 and TRBJ1-2; TRBD1 matches 11 bases. Looked up from germline, CDR1 is LGHNA and CDR2 is YNFKEQ. J was trimmed by 7 bases and V by 1 base; bases with no gene match: 5. The length of the CDR3 is 15 residues. CDR3 sequence (DNA): TGTGCCAGCAGCCAAGTAGGACAGGGGGCAGGTGGCTACACCTTC. The encoded protein is CASSQVGQGAGGYTF.

The J gene is TRBJ2-2, the V gene TRBV7-2; D unclear. There are 14 residues in the CDR3. The ends were cut back, 5 bases at V and 6 bases at J, with 13 bases in the middle. Germline CDR1 SGHTA, CDR2 FQGNSA. The CDR3 DNA follows: TGTGCCAGCAGCCTCTTAAGAGGTTCCGGGGAGCTGTTTTTT. This sequence encodes CASSLLRGSGELFF.

The rearrangement links TRBV7-2 to TRBJ2-4, with D possibly TRBD2 on 7 matching bases. The CDR3 sequence is 14 residues long. Germline-derived CDR1 and CDR2 are SGHTA and FQGNSA. V shed 3 bases and J shed 2 bases, with 8 bases lying between them. CDR3 region: CASSLGGPKNIQYF. The CDR3 DNA reads as TGTGCCAGCAGCTTGGGGGGGCCCAAAAACATTCAGTACTTC.

This chain uses TRBV28 with TRBJ2-7; the D gene is possibly TRBD1 (6 bases). The V end was cut by 5 bases, the J end by 2 bases, with 13 bases between. The CDR3 contains 14 residues. CDR1 is MDHEN and CDR2 is SYDVKM in the germline V gene. CDR3 region: CASSPDRFPYEQYF. CDR3 nucleotide sequence: TGTGCCAGCAGTCCCGACAGGTTCCCCTACGAGCAGTACTTC. Filled out from reference TRBV28 and TRBJ2-7, the complete variable domain reads DVKVTQSSRYLVKRTGEKVFLECVQDMDHENMFWYRQDPGLGLRLIYFSYDVKMKEKGDIPEGYSVSREKKERFSLILESASTNQTSMYLCASSPDRFPYEQYFGPGTRLTVT.

This chain uses TRBV27 with TRBJ1-5; no reliable D call. Trimming shortened V by 3 bases and J by 1 base, and 7 bases separated the two germline ends. The CDR3 loop spans 14 amino acids. Germline V lookup: CDR1 MNHEY, CDR2 SMNVEV (reference sequence). The CDR3 loop is CASSLGISNQPQHF. For the CDR3, the DNA is TGTGCCAGCAGTTTGGGGATAAGCAATCAGCCCCAGCATTTT.